This TCR beta chain was identified in a study of blood T cell repertoires in COVID-19. On the study more broadly: The United States, Italy and Spain provided the acute and convalescent COVID-19 samples. PBMCs, B-cell-depleted T cells, or T cells provided the cDNA or gDNA that made up the material.

Data came from immunoSEQ multiplex PCR; TCRdb stores just in-frame clones and leaves some out. The table has some 35,000 clones, about 88% seen once. CDR3 size: 15 residues. Per the germline V gene, CDR1 is KGHSH and CDR2 is LQKENI. With 3 bases removed from V and 7 bases from J, the gap between germline ends came to 16 bases. Material: peripheral blood. The rearrangement joins TRBV18 to TRBJ1-3; D remains unclear. This receptor was taken from a man in his sixties or seventies with active COVID-19. The CDR3 nucleotides are TGTGCCAGCTCACCCGCGCAGGTTGGTGGCAACACCATATATTTT. As protein: CASSPAQVGGNTIYF.